What follows are 28 T cell receptor beta chains derived from one specimen sequenced in a study of blood T cell repertoires in COVID-19. The method was immunoSEQ multiplex PCR; TCRdb's version includes in-frame clones alone and lacks a portion of them. This sample has roughly 190,000 clones, with 90% found just once. The sequencing sample was made of peripheral blood. Source of these receptors: a middle-aged man with acute or convalescent COVID-19.

V usage is TRBV5-4 and J usage is TRBJ2-7; 12 bases map to TRBD2. The CDR3 sequence is 14 residues long. Germline assignment: CDR1 SGHNT and CDR2 YYREEE (reference sequence). J was trimmed by 4 bases and V by 4 bases; bases with no gene match: 3. CDR3 DNA: TGTGCCAGCAGCCCCGGACTAGCGGGGTACGAGCAGTACTTC. Encoded protein: CASSPGLAGYEQYF.

This chain links TRBV7-8 with TRBJ1-1; the match to TRBD1 covers 9 bases. V lost 0 bases to trimming and J lost 4 bases; unmatched junction nucleotides: 6. Germline CDR1 SGHVS, CDR2 FQNEAQ. The CDR3 is 16 residues long. CDR3 amino acids: CASSLAGQGVGTEAFF. The CDR3 nucleotides read TGTGCCAGCAGCTTAGCGGGACAGGGTGTGGGCACTGAAGCTTTCTTT.

This sequence joins TRBV27 and TRBJ2-2; D is possibly TRBD2 (7 bases). Trimming took off 5 bases at V and 3 bases at J, with 19 bases between the two ends. The CDR3 is 17 residues long. The germline gives CDR1 MNHEY, CDR2 SMNVEV (reference sequence). CDR3 residues: CASSLLLGGLDTGELFF. In nucleotides, the CDR3 is TGTGCCAGCAGTCTCCTCCTCGGGGGGCTCGACACCGGGGAGCTGTTTTTT.

The chain has TRBV6-1 and TRBJ2-3; maybe TRBD1 (5 bases). Germline CDR1 reads MNHNS; CDR2 reads SASEGT. This CDR3 spans 15 amino acids. Trimming left V 0 bases short and J 4 bases short, with 11 bases between. CDR3: CASSEAWTIPDTQYF. Here the CDR3 DNA reads TGTGCCAGCAGTGAAGCCTGGACAATCCCAGATACGCAGTATTTT.

The chain couples TRBV19 to TRBJ1-5; 7 nucleotides align to TRBD1. The CDR3 is 14 residues long. The J segment lost 7 bases and the V segment lost 4 bases, leaving 7 bases of the junction unmatched. Germline values: CDR1 LNHDA, CDR2 SQIVND (reference sequence). This CDR3 is CASSNHGQDQPQHF. In nucleotides, the CDR3 is TGTGCCAGTAGTAACCACGGACAGGACCAGCCCCAGCATTTT. The full variable domain, rest sourced from reference TRBV19 and TRBJ1-5, is DGGITQSPKYLFRKEGQNVTLSCEQNLNHDAMYWYRQDPGQGLRLIYYSQIVNDFQKGDIAEGYSVSREKKESFPLTVTSAQKNPTAFYLCASSNHGQDQPQHFGDGTRLSIL.

This chain joins TRBV2 and TRBJ1-2; 8 bases fit TRBD1. V lost 6 bases, J lost 8 bases, and 8 bases stayed unmatched. CDR3 size: 13 residues. Germline V CDR1 and CDR2: SNHLY, FYNNEI. The DNA of the CDR3 is TGTGCCAGCAGCGCACAGGGGGGGTCCGGCTACACCTTC. Its protein is CASSAQGGSGYTF.

The V gene is TRBV10-1, the J gene TRBJ2-2, with D perhaps TRBD1 (6 bases). With 4 bases removed from V and 5 bases from J, the gap between germline ends came to 14 bases. The CDR3 has 15 amino acids. Looked up from germline, CDR1 is WNHNN and CDR2 is SYGVQD (reference sequence). Written as DNA, the CDR3 is TGCGCCAGCAGTGGTGTTCAGGGGTTAACCGGGGAGCTGTTTTTT. Its protein product is CASSGVQGLTGELFF.

V gene TRBV5-4 combines with J gene TRBJ2-1; 10 bases fit TRBD2. Germline V lookup: CDR1 SGHNT, CDR2 YYREEE (reference sequence). J was trimmed by 8 bases and V by 0 bases; bases with no gene match: 8. This CDR3 region has 16 residues. The CDR3 nucleotides are TGTGCCAGCAGCTTGGTTTCGGCTAGCGGGAGAGATGAGCAGTTCTTC. It encodes CASSLVSASGRDEQFF.

The J gene is TRBJ2-2, the V gene TRBV27; 8 bases fit TRBD1. The CDR3 is made up of 15 amino acids. After removal of 6 bases from V and 7 bases from J, the junction contained 10 bases not matched to a gene. Looked up from germline, CDR1 is MNHEY and CDR2 is SMNVEV (reference sequence). The CDR3 bases are TGTGCCAGCAGGGGCAGGGGGCTTGTCGGCGGGGAGCTGTTTTTT. It codes for CASRGRGLVGGELFF.

The chain employs TRBV4-1 and TRBJ1-6, with D hard to call. Germline V gene data show CDR1 as MGHRA and CDR2 as YSYEKL. This CDR3 spans 15 amino acids. V dropped 1 base and J dropped 13 bases, with 17 bases sitting between them. This CDR3 reads CASSQGRGTRRPLHF. CDR3 bases: TGCGCCAGCAGCCAAGGTCGGGGAACTCGCCGTCCCCTCCACTTT.

This clone occurred once. The CDR3 here is CASSGQTVAQPQHF. The CDR3 bases are TGTGCCAGCAGTGGACAGACAGTGGCTCAGCCCCAGCATTTT. This chain joins TRBV28 and TRBJ1-5, with D perhaps TRBD1 (6 bases). CDR1 is MDHEN, CDR2 SYDVKM, per germline. The CDR3 has 14 residues. V was trimmed by 5 bases and J by 6 bases, leaving 14 bases between them.

This clone was counted once. The chain links TRBV30 to TRBJ2-3; D is perhaps TRBD2 (6 bases). The CDR3 runs to 15 residues. Trimming pared 1 base from V and 2 bases from J, leaving 13 bases between. The germline gives CDR1 GTSNPN, CDR2 SVGIG (reference sequence). DNA of the CDR3: TGTGCCTGGAGTGGCTGGATAGCGGACACAGATACGCAGTATTTT. As protein: CAWSGWIADTDTQYF.

The V gene is TRBV10-3, the J gene TRBJ2-1, with a weak D call TRBD2 (6 bases). V lost 4 bases and J lost 0, with 7 bases in between. Germline V CDR1 and CDR2: ENHRY, SYGVKD. This CDR3 has 14 residues. This chain's CDR3 is CAISGGDSYNEQFF. The CDR3 region has the DNA TGTGCCATCAGTGGGGGGGACTCCTACAATGAGCAGTTCTTC.

This clone has a handful of counts. The J gene is TRBJ1-5, the V gene TRBV20-1, with D unresolved. This CDR3 is built from 14 residues. CDR1 DFQATT and CDR2 SNEGSKA come from the germline V gene (reference sequence). The ends were cut back, 3 bases at V and 3 bases at J, with 12 bases in the middle. CDR3 sequence (DNA): TGCAGTGCTAGTCCCGGGTACCACAATCAGCCCCAGCATTTT. It yields the protein CSASPGYHNQPQHF.

This clone was found many times. V and J are TRBV19 and TRBJ1-2; 10 bases align to TRBD1. CDR1 and CDR2 (germline): LNHDA, SQIVND (reference sequence). V trimming: 5 bases; J trimming: 4 bases; junction bases outside the gene matches: 4. The length of the CDR3 is 14 residues. Written as DNA, the CDR3 is TGTGCCAGTAGTGCCGGACAGGGGGGCTATGGCTACACCTTC. Its protein is CASSAGQGGYGYTF.

The rearrangement joins TRBV7-9 to TRBJ2-1; 8 bases match TRBD2. This CDR3 has 17 residues. The germline gives CDR1 SEHNR, CDR2 FQNEAQ (reference sequence). The V and J ends lost 2 bases and 5 bases, in that order; junction bases with no gene match: 11. This CDR3 is CASSLIAGGAGNNEQFF. For the CDR3, the DNA is TGTGCCAGCAGCTTAATCGCCGGGGGGGCGGGAAACAATGAGCAGTTCTTC.

The V and J genes are TRBV19 and TRBJ2-3, with a weak D call TRBD1 (5 bases). Germline V gene sequence: CDR1 LNHDA, CDR2 SQIVND (reference sequence). V gave up 6 bases and J gave up 0 bases, with 10 bases separating them. The CDR3 consists of 14 residues. As DNA, the CDR3 is TGTGCCAGTAGGACAGAGCCTAGCACAGATACGCAGTATTTT. As protein: CASRTEPSTDTQYF.

The chain joins TRBV7-9 to TRBJ2-3, with D uncertain. The V gene lost 5 bases and the J gene lost 4 bases, with 10 bases spanning the gap. Per germline, CDR1 SEHNR and CDR2 FQNEAQ (reference sequence). The CDR3 has 13 amino acids. CDR3 in amino acids: CASSPTVSDTQYF. The CDR3 region has the DNA TGTGCCAGCAGCCCCACGGTCTCAGATACGCAGTATTTT.

The V and J genes are TRBV5-4 and TRBJ2-7; D might be TRBD2 (5 bases). CDR3 length: 15 residues. Per germline, CDR1 SGHNT and CDR2 YYREEE (reference sequence). V lost 4 bases to trimming and J lost 4 bases, with 18 bases between them. CDR3 bases: TGTGCCAGCAGCCGTGCATTAGGAGCGGTTTACGAGCAGTACTTC. Its translation is CASSRALGAVYEQYF. Full variable domain (outside the CDR3, taken from reference TRBV5-4 and TRBJ2-7): ETGVTQSPTHLIKTRGQQVTLRCSSQSGHNTVSWYQQALGQGPQFIFQYYREEENGRGNFPPRFSGLQFPNYSSELNVNALELDDSALYLCASSRALGAVYEQYFGPGTRLTVT.

This clone was detected once. This rearrangement joins TRBV18 to TRBJ2-5; D unresolved. The V gene's germline CDR1 is KGHSH and CDR2 LQKENI. Trimming stripped 0 bases from V and 2 bases from J, with 13 bases between. The CDR3 extends over 16 amino acids. DNA of the CDR3: TGTGCCAGCTCACCACCGAATCGACATCGGCAAGAGACCCAGTACTTC. Protein product: CASSPPNRHRQETQYF.

The J gene is TRBJ2-1, the V gene TRBV19, with D possibly being TRBD1 (6 bases). CDR3 length equals 16 residues. Between the trimmed V and J ends, which lost 8 bases and 6 bases, there was a span of 23 bases. Germline loops: CDR1 LNHDA, CDR2 SQIVND (reference sequence). CDR3: CASSFLSGQFFNEQFF. The CDR3 DNA follows: TGTGCCAGTTCATTCTTGAGTGGACAGTTTTTCAATGAGCAGTTCTTC.

V and J are TRBV7-8 and TRBJ1-5; 7 bases fit TRBD1. J gave up 3 bases and V 2 bases, and 16 bases lay outside the gene matches. Germline lookup yields CDR1 SGHVS and CDR2 FQNEAQ. The CDR3 has 19 amino acids. CDR3 DNA sequence: TGTGCCAGCAGCTTAACCCCCCGGACAGGTAGTATAGTCAATCAGCCCCAGCATTTT. It specifies CASSLTPRTGSIVNQPQHF.

The chain recombines TRBV28 with TRBJ1-5, with 11 nucleotides matching TRBD1. Germline V CDR1 and CDR2: MDHEN, SYDVKM. The V segment lost 5 bases and the J segment 4 bases; nucleotides outside the gene matches: 4. This CDR3 has 15 amino acids. In DNA, the CDR3 is TGTGCCAGCAGTCCCGGGACAGGGGGAAATCAGCCCCAGCATTTT. It translates to CASSPGTGGNQPQHF.

The J gene is TRBJ2-7, the V gene TRBV18, with 10 positions matching TRBD1. The J segment lost 3 bases and the V segment lost 2 bases, leaving 1 base of the junction unmatched. Per the germline V gene, CDR1 is KGHSH and CDR2 is LQKENI. The CDR3 contains 14 residues. The CDR3 nucleotides read TGTGCCAGCTCACCAGGGACAGGGGTCTACGAGCAGTACTTC. Translated, it gives CASSPGTGVYEQYF. The full variable domain, its missing parts supplied by reference TRBV18 and TRBJ2-7, is NAGVMQNPRHLVRRRGQEARLRCSPMKGHSHVYWYRQLPEEGLKFMVYLQKENIIDESGMPKERFSAEFPKEGPSILRIQQVVRGDSAAYFCASSPGTGVYEQYFGPGTRLTVT.

The chain carries TRBV5-1 and TRBJ2-5, with 8 bases aligning to TRBD2. The CDR3 extends over 13 amino acids. The ends lost 4 bases at V and 4 bases at J; junction bases unmatched: 3. CDR1 and CDR2 from the germline V gene are SGHRS and YFSETQ. CDR3 loop: CASSRGGSETQYF. The CDR3 coding sequence is TGCGCCAGCAGCCGCGGGGGGTCAGAGACCCAGTACTTC.

V usage is TRBV7-2 and J usage is TRBJ2-1, with 9 bases that match TRBD2. V lost 5 bases, J lost 9 bases, and 8 bases stayed unmatched. Per the germline V gene, CDR1 is SGHTA and CDR2 is FQGNSA. The CDR3 contains 14 residues. CDR3: CASSPRTSEAEQFF. The CDR3 region has the DNA TGTGCCAGCAGCCCCCGGACTAGCGAGGCTGAGCAGTTCTTC. Full variable domain (outside the CDR3, taken from reference TRBV7-2 and TRBJ2-1): GAGVSQSPSNKVTEKGKDVELRCDPISGHTALYWYRQSLGQGLEFLIYFQGNSAPDKSGLPSDRFSAERTGGSVSTLTIQRTQQEDSAVYLCASSPRTSEAEQFFGPGTRLTVL.

J is TRBJ2-1 and V is TRBV30, with a possible D match to TRBD2 (5 bases). The germline V gene has CDR1 GTSNPN and CDR2 SVGIG (reference sequence). This CDR3 is 13 amino acids long. V was cut by 6 bases and J by 5 bases, with 14 bases left in between. In DNA form, the CDR3 reads TGTGCCTGTCCTTCAGCCGGGGACAATGAGCAGTTCTTC. Translation: CACPSAGDNEQFF.

The chain combines TRBV10-2 with TRBJ2-3, with D unresolved. Trimming shortened V by 1 base and J by 5 bases, and 7 bases separated the two germline ends. This CDR3 region has 13 residues. Germline CDR1 reads WSHSY; CDR2 reads SAAADI. The CDR3: CASSELVEDTQYF. The CDR3 coding sequence is TGCGCCAGCAGTGAGTTGGTAGAAGATACGCAGTATTTT.